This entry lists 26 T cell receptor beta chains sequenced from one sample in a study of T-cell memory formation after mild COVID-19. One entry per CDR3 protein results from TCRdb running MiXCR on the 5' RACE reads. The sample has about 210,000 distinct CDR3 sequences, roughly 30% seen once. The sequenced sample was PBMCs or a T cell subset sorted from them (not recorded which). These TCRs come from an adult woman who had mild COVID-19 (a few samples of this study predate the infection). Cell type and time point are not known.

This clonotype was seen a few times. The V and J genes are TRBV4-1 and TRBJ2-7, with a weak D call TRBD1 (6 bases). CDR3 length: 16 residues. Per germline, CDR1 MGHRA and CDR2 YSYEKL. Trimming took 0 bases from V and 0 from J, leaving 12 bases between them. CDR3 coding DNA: TGCGCCAGCAGCCAAGAACCCGGACAGTCCTCCTACGAGCAGTACTTC. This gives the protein CASSQEPGQSSYEQYF.

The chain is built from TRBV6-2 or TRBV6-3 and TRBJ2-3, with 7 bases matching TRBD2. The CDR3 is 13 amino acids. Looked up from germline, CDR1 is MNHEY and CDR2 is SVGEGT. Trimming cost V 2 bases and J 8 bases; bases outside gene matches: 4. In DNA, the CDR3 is TGTGCCAGCAGTTACGGACTAGTCAGTACGCAGTATTTT. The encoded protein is CASSYGLVSTQYF.

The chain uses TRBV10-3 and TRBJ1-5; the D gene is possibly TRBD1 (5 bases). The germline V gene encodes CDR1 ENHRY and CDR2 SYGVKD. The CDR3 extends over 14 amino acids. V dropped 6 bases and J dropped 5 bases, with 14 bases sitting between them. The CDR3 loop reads CAISRMGDDQPQHF. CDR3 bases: TGTGCCATCAGCCGTATGGGGGACGATCAGCCCCAGCATTTT.

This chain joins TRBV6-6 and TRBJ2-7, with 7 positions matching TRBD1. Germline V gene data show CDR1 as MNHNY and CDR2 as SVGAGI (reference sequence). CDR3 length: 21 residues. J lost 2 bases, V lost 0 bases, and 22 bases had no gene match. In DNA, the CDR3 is TGTGCCAGCAGTTACTCCGATCGACAGGGATCTTTGGGCAAGAATACCTACGAGCAGTACTTC. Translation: CASSYSDRQGSLGKNTYEQYF.

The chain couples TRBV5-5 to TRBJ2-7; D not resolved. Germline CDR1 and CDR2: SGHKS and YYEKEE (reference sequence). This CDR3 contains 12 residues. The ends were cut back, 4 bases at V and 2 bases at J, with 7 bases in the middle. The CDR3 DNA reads TGTGCCAGCAGCGTTACCCCCTACGAGCAGTACTTC. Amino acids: CASSVTPYEQYF.

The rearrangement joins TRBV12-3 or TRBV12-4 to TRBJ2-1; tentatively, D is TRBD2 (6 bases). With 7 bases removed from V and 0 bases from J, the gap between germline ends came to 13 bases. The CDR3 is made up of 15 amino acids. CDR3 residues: CASMGTTSSYNEQFF. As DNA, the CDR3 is TGTGCCAGCATGGGTACGACTAGCTCCTACAATGAGCAGTTCTTC.

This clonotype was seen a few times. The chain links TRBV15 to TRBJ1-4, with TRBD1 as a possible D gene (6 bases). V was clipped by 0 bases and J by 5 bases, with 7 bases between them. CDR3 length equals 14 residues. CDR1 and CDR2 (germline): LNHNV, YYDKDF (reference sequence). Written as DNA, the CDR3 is TGTGCCACCAGCAGAGAGCAGGGGAATGAAAAACTGTTTTTT. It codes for CATSREQGNEKLFF.

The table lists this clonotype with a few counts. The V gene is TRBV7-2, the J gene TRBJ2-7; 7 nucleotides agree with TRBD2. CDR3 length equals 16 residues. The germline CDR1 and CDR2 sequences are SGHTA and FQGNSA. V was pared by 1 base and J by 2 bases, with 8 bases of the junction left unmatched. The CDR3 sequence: CASSLERAGATYEQYF. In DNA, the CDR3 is TGTGCCAGCAGCTTAGAGCGGGCGGGAGCAACCTACGAGCAGTACTTC.

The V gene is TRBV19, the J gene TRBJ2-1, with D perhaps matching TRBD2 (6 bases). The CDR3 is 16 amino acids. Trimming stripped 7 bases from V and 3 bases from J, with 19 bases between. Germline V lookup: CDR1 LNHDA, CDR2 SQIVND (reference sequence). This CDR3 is CASTSGDGPLYNEQFF. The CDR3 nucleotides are TGTGCCAGTACCTCGGGGGATGGGCCGCTCTACAATGAGCAGTTCTTC.

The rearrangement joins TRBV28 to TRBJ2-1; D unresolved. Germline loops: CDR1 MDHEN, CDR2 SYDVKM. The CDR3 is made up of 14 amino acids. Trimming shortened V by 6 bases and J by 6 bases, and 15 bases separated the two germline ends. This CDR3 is CASSSDKYRNEQFF. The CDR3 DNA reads TGTGCCAGCAGCTCCGACAAATACCGCAATGAGCAGTTCTTC.

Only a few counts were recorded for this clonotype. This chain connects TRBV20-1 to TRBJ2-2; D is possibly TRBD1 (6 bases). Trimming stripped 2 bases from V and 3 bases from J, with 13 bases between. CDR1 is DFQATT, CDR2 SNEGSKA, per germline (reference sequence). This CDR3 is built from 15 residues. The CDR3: CSARSRGIDTGELFF. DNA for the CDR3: TGCAGTGCTAGAAGCAGGGGTATCGACACCGGGGAGCTGTTTTTT.

The CDR3 sequence: CASSLDPVAPGSTEAFF. CDR3 bases: TGTGCCAGCAGCTTAGATCCTGTCGCCCCAGGGAGCACTGAAGCTTTCTTT. The V and J genes are TRBV11-3 and TRBJ1-1; maybe TRBD1 (5 bases). Trimming pared 0 bases from V and 4 bases from J, leaving 18 bases between. This CDR3 has 17 residues. The V gene's germline CDR1 is SGHNT and CDR2 YENEEA.

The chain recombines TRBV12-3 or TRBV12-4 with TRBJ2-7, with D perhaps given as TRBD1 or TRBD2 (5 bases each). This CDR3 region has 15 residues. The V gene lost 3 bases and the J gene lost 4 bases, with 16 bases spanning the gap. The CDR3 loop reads CASSLTPGPRYEQYF. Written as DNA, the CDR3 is TGTGCCAGCAGTTTGACTCCGGGACCCCGATACGAGCAGTACTTC.

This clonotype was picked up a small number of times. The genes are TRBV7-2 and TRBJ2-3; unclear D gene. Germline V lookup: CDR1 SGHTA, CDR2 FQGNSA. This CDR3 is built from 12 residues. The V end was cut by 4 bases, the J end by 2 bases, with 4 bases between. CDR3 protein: CASSYYTDTQYF. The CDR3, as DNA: TGTGCCAGCAGCTACTACACAGATACGCAGTATTTT.

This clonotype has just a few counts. CDR3 amino acids: CASSLEARAYEKLFF. The CDR3 DNA is TGCGCCAGCAGCTTGGAGGCCAGGGCCTATGAAAAACTGTTTTTT. The J gene is TRBJ1-4, the V gene TRBV5-1, with a possible D match to TRBD1 (5 bases). Germline V gene data show CDR1 as SGHRS and CDR2 as YFSETQ. Trimming stripped 0 bases from V and 6 bases from J, with 12 bases between. The CDR3 sequence is 15 residues long.

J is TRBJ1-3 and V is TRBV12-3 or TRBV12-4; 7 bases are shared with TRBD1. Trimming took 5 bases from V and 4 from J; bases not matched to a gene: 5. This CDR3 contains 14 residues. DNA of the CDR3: TGTGCCAGCAGTACCGGGACAGCCGGAAACACCATATATTTT. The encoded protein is CASSTGTAGNTIYF.

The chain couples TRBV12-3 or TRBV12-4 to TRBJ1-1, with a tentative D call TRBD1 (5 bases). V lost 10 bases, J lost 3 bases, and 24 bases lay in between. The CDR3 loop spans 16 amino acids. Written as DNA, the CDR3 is TGTGCCACCCACCTCCTGGAACCTCAACAGGACACTGAAGCTTTCTTT. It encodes CATHLLEPQQDTEAFF.

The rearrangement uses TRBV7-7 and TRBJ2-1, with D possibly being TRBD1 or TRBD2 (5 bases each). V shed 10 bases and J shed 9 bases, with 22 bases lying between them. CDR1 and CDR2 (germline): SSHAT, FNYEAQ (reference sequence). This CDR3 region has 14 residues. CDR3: CATTGTSVSGEQFF. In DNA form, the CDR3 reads TGTGCCACGACCGGGACCAGCGTAAGTGGTGAGCAGTTCTTC.

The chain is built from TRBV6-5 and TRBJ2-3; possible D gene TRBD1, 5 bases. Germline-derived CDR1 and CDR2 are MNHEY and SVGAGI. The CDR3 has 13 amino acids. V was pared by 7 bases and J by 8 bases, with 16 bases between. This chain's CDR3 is CASTTPGASTQYF. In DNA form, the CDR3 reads TGTGCCAGCACCACTCCTGGGGCGAGTACGCAGTATTTT.

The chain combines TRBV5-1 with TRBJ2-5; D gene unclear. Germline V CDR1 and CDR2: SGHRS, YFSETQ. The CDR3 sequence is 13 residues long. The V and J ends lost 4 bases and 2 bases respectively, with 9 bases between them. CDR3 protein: CASSLPQQETQYF. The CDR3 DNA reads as TGCGCCAGCAGCCTACCCCAGCAAGAGACCCAGTACTTC.

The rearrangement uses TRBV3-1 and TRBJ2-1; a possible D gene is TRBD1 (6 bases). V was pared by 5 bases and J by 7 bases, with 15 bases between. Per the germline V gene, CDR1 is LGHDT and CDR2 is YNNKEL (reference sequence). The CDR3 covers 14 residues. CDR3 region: CASSKTQGYNEQFF. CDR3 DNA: TGTGCCAGCAGCAAAACACAGGGTTATAATGAGCAGTTCTTC.

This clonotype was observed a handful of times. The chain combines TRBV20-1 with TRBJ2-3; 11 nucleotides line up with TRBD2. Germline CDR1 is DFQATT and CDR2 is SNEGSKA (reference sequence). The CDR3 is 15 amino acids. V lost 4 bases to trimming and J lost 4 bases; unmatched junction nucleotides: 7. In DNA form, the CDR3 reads TGCAGTGCTACGCAGACTAGCGGGGCAGCAGATACGCAGTATTTT. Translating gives CSATQTSGAADTQYF.

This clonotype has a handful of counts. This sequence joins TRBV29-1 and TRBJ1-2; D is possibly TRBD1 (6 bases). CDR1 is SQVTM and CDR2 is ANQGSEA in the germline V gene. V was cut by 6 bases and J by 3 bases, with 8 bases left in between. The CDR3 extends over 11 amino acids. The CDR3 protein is CSVEGDYGYTF. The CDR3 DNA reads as TGCAGCGTCGAGGGGGACTATGGCTACACCTTC.

Written as DNA, the CDR3 is TGCGCCAGCAGCTTGTCGACAGGGACATTGAATGGCTACACCTTC. This translates into CASSLSTGTLNGYTF. The rearrangement joins TRBV5-1 to TRBJ1-2; 7 nucleotides agree with TRBD1. The germline CDR1 and CDR2 sequences are SGHRS and YFSETQ. This CDR3 is 15 amino acids long. V gave up 1 base and J gave up 6 bases; unmatched junction bases: 9.

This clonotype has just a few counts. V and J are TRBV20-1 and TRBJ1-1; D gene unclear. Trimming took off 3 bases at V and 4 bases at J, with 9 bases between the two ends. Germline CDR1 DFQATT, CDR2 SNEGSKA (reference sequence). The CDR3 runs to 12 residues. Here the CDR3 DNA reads TGCAGTGCTAGCACAGCGCCCACTGAAGCTTTCTTT. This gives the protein CSASTAPTEAFF.

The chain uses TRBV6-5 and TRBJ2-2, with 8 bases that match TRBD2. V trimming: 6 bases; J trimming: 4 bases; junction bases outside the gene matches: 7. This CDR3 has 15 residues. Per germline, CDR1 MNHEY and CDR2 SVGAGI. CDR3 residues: CASRAGTRVTGELFF. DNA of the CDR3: TGTGCCAGCAGGGCCGGGACTAGGGTCACCGGGGAGCTGTTTTTT.